The present TCR beta chain was sequenced within a study of tumor-infiltrating lymphocytes in primary liver carcinoma. Overall study findings and caveats: Tumors significantly exceeded blood in top-250-clone fraction (p = 0.039). Bulk unsorted samples prevented comparison of CD4+ and CD8+ repertoires. Whereas tumor region pairs overlapped more, tumor-adjacent and tumor-blood pairs overlapped less.

As for this clonotype: Its antigen is still unknown. A much larger clone lies a single base off, so this may be a read error.

The input was approximately 500 ng total RNA; TCR beta cDNA was made from it with a constant-region primer. Three nested multiplex PCR rounds, a slightly modified ARM-PCR method, built the TCR beta libraries. Each CDR3 protein is one row after TCRdb ran MiXCR on the multiplex PCR reads. Of about 320,000 distinct CDR3 sequences in the sample, around 50% are singletons; the top ten hold 17%. Researchers drew blood RNA from unsorted whole blood and extracted germline DNA as well. Investigators obtained 4 to 4.5 milliliters of peripheral blood ahead of surgery. This clonotype originated in a woman under 40 with primary liver carcinoma and hepatitis B virus infection. Sequencing was carried out using peripheral blood.

The CDR3, as DNA: TGTGCCACGCAACTGGGGGGTGACTACGAGCAGAACTTC. Residues: CATQLGGDYEQNF. The chain employs TRBV6-2 or TRBV6-3 and TRBJ2-7; a possible D gene is TRBD2 (6 bases). The CDR3 contains 13 residues. Per germline, CDR1 MNHEY and CDR2 SVGEGT.